This T cell receptor beta chain derives from a study of blood T cell repertoires in COVID-19. Study at large: Sites in the United States, Italy and Spain provided acute and convalescent COVID-19 samples. Sample material is recorded as cDNA or gDNA derived from T cells, B-cell-depleted T cells, or PBMCs.

The authors' processing: Quantification of nucleated cells was approximated via reference gene primer amplification. This table comes from immunoSEQ multiplex PCR, and its TCRdb copy is limited to in-frame clones, with some not included. That table furnishes V, J and clone size, whereas the DNA furnished D and trimming. The data contain about 140,000 clones, just under 90% of them singletons. The V segment lost 3 bases and the J segment 4 bases; nucleotides outside the gene matches: 9. CDR1 and CDR2 (germline): MNHNS, SASEGT. The CDR3 loop spans 16 amino acids. Sequences were obtained from peripheral blood. The V call is TRBV6-1, the J call TRBJ2-1, with 7 bases aligning to TRBD1. This sequence originates from a woman older than 75 with acute or convalescent COVID-19. CDR3: CASSDGDSRRYNEQFF. CDR3 sequence (DNA): TGTGCCAGCAGTGATGGGGACAGCCGGCGTTACAATGAGCAGTTCTTC.